The rows below give T cell receptor beta chains drawn from one sample of a study of STAT3 mutations in large granular lymphocyte leukemia. Assay: immunoSEQ multiplex PCR; the TCRdb copy retains only in-frame clones and omits some. The sample consists of approximately 10,000 clones, roughly 85% of them appearing once. Sequencing was performed on peripheral blood mononuclear cells. These receptor sequences come from a man of 80 years or more with T-cell large granular lymphocyte leukemia. Some clones in this sample may be carry-over from other donors' samples. The CDR3 runs from the conserved cysteine through the conserved F or W. D genes are given only for firm matches. The size field is filled for only some rows; it gives once, few, many or a size class.

cdr3_nt | cdr3_aa | v_call | d_call | j_call | clone_size
TGTGCCAGCAGCAAGACAGGGTGGAACGAGCAGTACTTC | CASSKTGWNEQYF | TRBV11-3 | TRBD1 | TRBJ2-7 | once
TGTGCCAGCAGTTTCGCTCCGACGGGGTTCTACGAGCAGTACTTC | CASSFAPTGFYEQYF | TRBV6-5 | NA | TRBJ2-7 | NA
TGTGCCAGCTCACCGGGGGATGGCAATCAGCCCCAGCATTTT | CASSPGDGNQPQHF | TRBV18 | NA | TRBJ1-5 | NA
TGTGCCACCAGCAGGGACAGCGCGCGCACAGATACGCAGTATTTT | CATSRDSARTDTQYF | TRBV15 | NA | TRBJ2-3 | NA
TGTGCCAGTAGTATAGCTGGTAGCAATGAGCAGTTCTTC | CASSIAGSNEQFF | TRBV19 | NA | TRBJ2-1 | NA
TGTGCCAGCAGCTTGGTCGGGACACGGGACGAGCAGTACTTC | CASSLVGTRDEQYF | TRBV5-6 | NA | TRBJ2-7 | NA
TGTGCCAGCAGTCCTAGCGGGGGGGGTGCCTACAATGAGCAGTTCTTC | CASSPSGGGAYNEQFF | TRBV5-4 | TRBD2 | TRBJ2-1 | NA
TGCGCCAGCAACGAGGGGGGTTCCTACAATGAGCAGTTCTTC | CASNEGGSYNEQFF | TRBV5-1 | NA | TRBJ2-1 | NA
TGTGCCAGCAGCCAAGCTACGGGACAGGGAGAGACCCAGTACTTC | CASSQATGQGETQYF | TRBV4-2 | TRBD1 | TRBJ2-5 | NA
TGCAGCGTTGGGCTAGCGGGGAGGAGCTCCTACAATGAGCAGTTCTTC | CSVGLAGRSSYNEQFF | TRBV29-1 | TRBD2 | TRBJ2-1 | NA
TGCGCCAGCAGCGTTGACAGTAACACTGAAGCTTTCTTT | CASSVDSNTEAFF | TRBV5-1 | NA | TRBJ1-1 | NA
TGCGCCAGCAGCTTGGACGGGTTGGGCACAGATACGCAGTATTTT | CASSLDGLGTDTQYF | TRBV5-1 | NA | TRBJ2-3 | NA
TGTGCCTGGATACGGGGTAGGCTCGGCGGGTTTGGCTACACCTTC | CAWIRGRLGGFGYTF | TRBV30 | NA | TRBJ1-2 | NA
TGTGCCAGCAGTTTCCAACAGGGGGTGTCCTACGAGCAGTACTTC | CASSFQQGVSYEQYF | TRBV27 | TRBD1 | TRBJ2-7 | NA
TGTGCCAGTACCAGGGGACAGGGGTCCTACGAGCAGTACTTC | CASTRGQGSYEQYF | TRBV19 | TRBD1 | TRBJ2-7 | NA
TGTGCTAGCAACCCTATCGGGGACAACCGCCACTACACCTTC | CASNPIGDNRHYTF | TRBV7-7 | NA | TRBJ1-2 | NA
TGTGCCAGCAGCTTAGCTGCAGATAACTATGGCTACACCTTC | CASSLAADNYGYTF | TRBV7-8 | NA | TRBJ1-2 | NA
TGTGCCAGCAGCTTAGATTGGAGATCCTATGGCTACACCTTC | CASSLDWRSYGYTF | TRBV11-2 | NA | TRBJ1-2 | NA
TGTGCCAGCAGCTTACGGGGTAGCGGGGGAGAAGAGACCCAGTACTTC | CASSLRGSGGEETQYF | TRBV7-8 | TRBD2 | TRBJ2-5 | NA
TGTGCCAGCAGCCAAGAGGGGGTAAATTCACCCCTCCACTTT | CASSQEGVNSPLHF | TRBV14 | NA | TRBJ1-6 | NA
TGTGCCAGCAGCGGAGGGACAGGGAATTCACCCCTCCACTTT | CASSGGTGNSPLHF | TRBV6-6 | TRBD1 | TRBJ1-6 | NA
TGTGCCAGCAGCTCCACTTTGGAGACCCAGTACTTC | CASSSTLETQYF | TRBV7-9 | NA | TRBJ2-5 | few
TGCAGCCTAAGACTAGTTTCTGGGGAGACCCAGTACTTC | CSLRLVSGETQYF | TRBV29-1 | NA | TRBJ2-5 | NA
TGTGCCAGCAGTTACTCGAGACAGACCTACGAGCAGTACTTC | CASSYSRQTYEQYF | TRBV6-5 | NA | TRBJ2-7 | NA
TGTGCCAGCAGTCACCCCCCAAACACCATATATTTT | CASSHPPNTIYF | TRBV6-5 | NA | TRBJ1-3 | NA
TGTGCCAGTGGGACGGGACAAGAGACCCAGTACTTC | CASGTGQETQYF | TRBV9 | NA | TRBJ2-5 | NA
TGTGCCAGCAGCTTAAATCGGGGAGAAACTGAAGCTTTCTTT | CASSLNRGETEAFF | TRBV7-9 | NA | TRBJ1-1 | once
TGTGCCAGCAGCTTAGTAGCGGGGGGCGGAGGAGATACGCAGTATTTT | CASSLVAGGGGDTQYF | TRBV11-2 | TRBD2 | TRBJ2-3 | once
TGTGCCAGCAGCTCACAGGGTAGTCAAGAGACCCAGTACTTC | CASSSQGSQETQYF | TRBV7-2 | NA | TRBJ2-5 | NA
TGTGCCAGCAGCTTGGGAGGGACTAGCGGGGGCCTGGAGGGTACGCAGTATTTT | CASSLGGTSGGLEGTQYF | TRBV5-6 | TRBD2 | TRBJ2-3 | NA
TGTGCCAGCAGCTTAGGTCCAACCACCGGGGAGCTGTTTTTT | CASSLGPTTGELFF | TRBV11-3 | NA | TRBJ2-2 | NA
TGTGCCAGCAGCTGGCAGGGGAGCTCACCCCTCCACTTT | CASSWQGSSPLHF | TRBV11-2 | NA | TRBJ1-6 | few
TGTGCCAGCAGCGTGGGACAGGGCTCACCCCTCCACTTT | CASSVGQGSPLHF | TRBV28 | TRBD1 | TRBJ1-6 | NA
TGCGCCAGCAGCTTTGGGGAGAACACTGAAGCTTTCTTT | CASSFGENTEAFF | TRBV5-1 | NA | TRBJ1-1 | once
TGTGCCTGGAGTGTACGGGCAGGGAATCAGCCCCAGCATTTT | CAWSVRAGNQPQHF | TRBV30 | NA | TRBJ1-5 | NA
TGCGCCAGCAGCCAGAGTTGGGGGGCGGGTACTGAAGCTTTCTTT | CASSQSWGAGTEAFF | TRBV4-1 | NA | TRBJ1-1 | NA
TGTGCCAGCAGCTTTTCGCTAATGAGGGATACGCAGTATTTT | CASSFSLMRDTQYF | TRBV11-2 | NA | TRBJ2-3 | NA
TGTGCCAGCAGCCCCTCCGGGGCGTACCAAGAGACCCAGTACTTC | CASSPSGAYQETQYF | TRBV7-3 | NA | TRBJ2-5 | NA
TGTGCCTCCCGATATCCCTCGAACACTGAAGCTTTCTTT | CASRYPSNTEAFF | TRBV30 | NA | TRBJ1-1 | NA
TGTGCCAGCAGTGCGCCCGGGACGGGCCGAGAAAAACTGTTTTTT | CASSAPGTGREKLFF | TRBV28 | NA | TRBJ1-4 | NA
TGTGCCAGCAGCTTGAACAGGGGGGCCCACAATGAGCAGTTCTTC | CASSLNRGAHNEQFF | TRBV5-4 | TRBD1 | TRBJ2-1 | NA
TGTGCTAGTGGTTTGGTACGAGCGTCGAGGAACACTGAAGCTTTCTTT | CASGLVRASRNTEAFF | TRBV12-5 | NA | TRBJ1-1 | NA
TGCGCCAGCATAGCAGGGGACAATGAGCAGTTCTTC | CASIAGDNEQFF | TRBV5-1 | NA | TRBJ2-1 | NA
TGTGCCACCAGCAGGGACAGAGGCTACGAGCAGTACTTC | CATSRDRGYEQYF | TRBV15 | NA | TRBJ2-7 | NA
TGTGCCAGCAGCTCTACTGGACAGGGGGCTGACAATGAGCAGTTCTTC | CASSSTGQGADNEQFF | TRBV6-4 | TRBD1 | TRBJ2-1 | NA
TGTGCCAGCAGCTCGGAGGGGGGTGGTGAAAAACTGTTTTTT | CASSSEGGGEKLFF | TRBV7-9 | NA | TRBJ1-4 | NA
TGCGCCAGCAGCCCCCAACTGGGGGAGATGTGGCTTCACGAGCAGTACTTC | CASSPQLGEMWLHEQYF | TRBV5-1 | NA | TRBJ2-7 | NA
TGTGCCAGCAGCTCACAGGGAGGATATGCCTATGGCTACACCTTC | CASSSQGGYAYGYTF | TRBV6-5 | NA | TRBJ1-2 | NA
TGTGCCAGCAGCGGACAGGATAGCAATCAGCCCCAGCATTTT | CASSGQDSNQPQHF | TRBV2 | TRBD1 | TRBJ1-5 | NA
TGTGCCAGCAGCTTAAAGGGACACGACACTGAAGCTTTCTTT | CASSLKGHDTEAFF | TRBV7-2 | NA | TRBJ1-1 | NA
TGTGCCAGTAGTGACACAGGGGAATTCTCCTACGAGCAGTACTTC | CASSDTGEFSYEQYF | TRBV19 | TRBD1 | TRBJ2-7 | NA
TGCAGCGTTGCAGAACTTAGGGCGGGCGGCGACAACATTCAGTACTTC | CSVAELRAGGDNIQYF | TRBV29-1 | NA | TRBJ2-4 | NA
TGCAGCGTTGCATCCGAGCCCGAAGGGAACACCATATATTTT | CSVASEPEGNTIYF | TRBV29-1 | NA | TRBJ1-3 | NA
TGTGCCAGCAGTGTCTTAGCCTGGGGAGACGAAATGAACACTGAAGCTTTCTTT | CASSVLAWGDEMNTEAFF | TRBV2 | NA | TRBJ1-1 | NA
TGCGCCAGCAGCTTACAGGGACGGCAAGAGACCCAGTACTTC | CASSLQGRQETQYF | TRBV5-1 | NA | TRBJ2-5 | NA